Listed below are T cell receptor beta chains from one sample, sequenced in a study of T cell changes during pregnancy in multiple sclerosis. Assay used: immunoSEQ multiplex PCR; TCRdb lists only in-frame clones, some missing. This table has about 93,000 clones, around 92% appearing once. The sequences come from peripheral blood, collected after pregnancy. Receptors originate from a female donor with multiple sclerosis, enrolled in a pregnancy study. Each CDR3 is given with its conserved first and last residue. A D gene is named only where the DNA matches it firmly. Clone size, where shown, is once, few, many, or a class for clones that have expanded.

D,J,size,V,CDR3,DNA
TRBD1,TRBJ2-7,NA,TRBV6-1,CASSADRPLEQYF,TGTGCCAGCAGCGCGGACAGGCCTCTCGAGCAGTACTTC
TRBD2,TRBJ2-1,NA,TRBV4-2,CASSQEDAIAGPYNEQFF,TGTGCCAGCAGCCAAGAGGACGCGATAGCGGGACCTTACAATGAGCAGTTCTTC
TRBD2,TRBJ2-1,NA,TRBV30,CAWSVTSGKNEQFF,TGTGCCTGGAGTGTAACTAGCGGGAAGAATGAGCAGTTCTTC
NA,TRBJ1-1,NA,TRBV18,CASSPPRGWEAFF,TGTGCCAGCTCACCACCGCGGGGATGGGAAGCTTTCTTT
NA,TRBJ2-1,NA,TRBV7-3,CASSLQGSGNEQFF,TGTGCCAGCAGCTTACAGGGGTCGGGCAATGAGCAGTTCTTC
NA,TRBJ2-7,NA,TRBV2,CASSEVGLTDEQYF,TGTGCCAGCAGTGAAGTAGGGTTGACAGACGAGCAGTACTTC
TRBD1,TRBJ1-2,NA,TRBV2,CAGYFGQGQGYTF,TGTGCCGGTTACTTCGGACAGGGCCAAGGCTACACCTTC
TRBD1,TRBJ1-1,NA,TRBV5-1,CASRPGQGEAFF,TGCGCCAGCAGGCCGGGACAGGGAGAAGCTTTCTTT
NA,TRBJ2-3,once,TRBV30,CAWGRFSRGGTDTQYF,TGTGCCTGGGGAAGATTCTCCAGGGGGGGCACAGATACGCAGTATTTT
TRBD1,TRBJ2-7,NA,TRBV30,CAWSVITLRGMAYEQYF,TGTGCCTGGAGTGTGATAACTCTCAGGGGGATGGCCTACGAGCAGTACTTC
TRBD1,TRBJ2-1,NA,TRBV11-1,CASSSDRGNEQFF,TGTGCCAGCAGCTCGGACAGGGGAAATGAGCAGTTCTTC
TRBD2,TRBJ2-1,NA,TRBV27,CASSRRGGRGDEQFF,TGTGCCAGCAGTAGACGGGGGGGGCGAGGGGATGAGCAGTTCTTC